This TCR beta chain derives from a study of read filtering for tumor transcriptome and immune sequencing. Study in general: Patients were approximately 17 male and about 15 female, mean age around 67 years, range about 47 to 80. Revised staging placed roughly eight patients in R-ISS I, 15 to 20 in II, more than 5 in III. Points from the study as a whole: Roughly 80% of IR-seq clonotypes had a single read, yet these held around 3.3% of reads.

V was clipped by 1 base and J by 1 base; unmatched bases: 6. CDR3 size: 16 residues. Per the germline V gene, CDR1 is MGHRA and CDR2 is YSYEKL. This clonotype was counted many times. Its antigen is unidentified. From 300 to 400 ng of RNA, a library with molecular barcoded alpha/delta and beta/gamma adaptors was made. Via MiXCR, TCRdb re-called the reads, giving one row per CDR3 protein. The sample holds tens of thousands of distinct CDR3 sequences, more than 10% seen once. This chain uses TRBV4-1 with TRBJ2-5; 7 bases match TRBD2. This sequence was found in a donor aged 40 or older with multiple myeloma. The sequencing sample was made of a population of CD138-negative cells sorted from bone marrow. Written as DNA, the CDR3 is TGCGCCAGCAGCCAAGCCTGGGGCGGGGGCCAAGAGACCCAGTACTTC. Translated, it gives CASSQAWGGGQETQYF.